Reported below is one TCR beta chain. Antigen unknown. Per germline, CDR1 MNHNY and CDR2 SVGAGI (reference sequence). CDR3 length: 13 residues. V lost 4 bases, J lost 4 bases, and 8 bases lay in between. The sample comes from a study of shared clonotypes between healthy human individuals. Study as a whole: Three men and two women, aged 18 to 49, were donors. Researchers assigned three CD4 naive, three CD4 memory, two CD8 naive and one CD8 memory plate to each donor.

Study-level findings and limits: Compared with memory subsets, naive subsets generally had larger estimated richness.

The table came from immunoSEQ multiplex PCR; TCRdb's copy has only in-frame clones and leaves some out. Of 1 million to 1.3 million clones in the sample, approximately 80% were seen once. The sequencing sample was made of memory CD4+ T cells from PBMCs. The subset here: CD45RA-negative fraction. The V call is TRBV6-6, the J call TRBJ1-5, with a weak D call TRBD1 (5 bases). This receptor was identified in a man in his late teens or twenties in good health. Some clones in this sample may be carry-over from other donors' samples. The CDR3 protein is CASSSTGNQPQHF. As DNA, the CDR3 is TGTGCCAGCAGTTCTACAGGAAATCAGCCCCAGCATTTT.